This T cell receptor (beta chain) emerged from a study of blood T cell repertoires in COVID-19. On the study more broadly: COVID-19 samples from acute and convalescent phases originated in the United States, Italy and Spain. T cells, B-cell-depleted T cells, or PBMCs provided the cDNA or gDNA that served as material.

Remarks on this clone: Other DNA sequences in the same sample also yield this CDR3.

The CDR3 runs to 16 residues. Germline V gene lookup returns CDR1 MGHDK and CDR2 SYGVNS. The germline V and J ends were trimmed by 2 bases and 0 bases, with 8 bases remaining between them. This table comes from immunoSEQ multiplex PCR, and its TCRdb copy is limited to in-frame clones, with some not included. The table records about 110,000 clones, around 78% of them present only once. The sample was peripheral blood. The sequence was collected from a man older than 75 with COVID-19, enrolled during active disease. The chain has TRBV25-1 and TRBJ1-6; D is unclear. The CDR3, as DNA: TGTGCCAGCAGTGAAGTGGGGAGCTCCTATAATTCACCCCTCCACTTT. Protein product: CASSEVGSSYNSPLHF. Drawing the rest from reference TRBV25-1 and TRBJ1-6, the complete variable domain is EADIYQTPRYLVIGTGKKITLECSQTMGHDKMYWYQQDPGMELHLIHYSYGVNSTEKGDLSSESTVSRIRTEHFPLTLESARPSHTSQYLCASSEVGSSYNSPLHFGNGTRLTVT.